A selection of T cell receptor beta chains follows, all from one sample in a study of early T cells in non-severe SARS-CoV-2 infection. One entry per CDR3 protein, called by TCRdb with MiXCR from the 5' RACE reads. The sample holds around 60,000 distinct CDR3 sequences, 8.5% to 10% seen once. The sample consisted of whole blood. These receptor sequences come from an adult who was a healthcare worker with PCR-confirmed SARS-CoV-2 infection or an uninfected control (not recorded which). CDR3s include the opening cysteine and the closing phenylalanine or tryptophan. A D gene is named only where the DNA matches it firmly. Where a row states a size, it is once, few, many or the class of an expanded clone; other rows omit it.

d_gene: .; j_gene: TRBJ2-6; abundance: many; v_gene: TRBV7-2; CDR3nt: TGTGCCAGCAGCTTAGGGACAACTCTCTCTGGGGCCAACGTCCTGACTTTC; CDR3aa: CASSLGTTLSGANVLTF
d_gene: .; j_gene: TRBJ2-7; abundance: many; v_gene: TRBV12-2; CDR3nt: TGTGCAAGTCGCTGGGGACCTCGAGTGTTCTCCTACGAGCAGTACTTC; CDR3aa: CASRWGPRVFSYEQYF
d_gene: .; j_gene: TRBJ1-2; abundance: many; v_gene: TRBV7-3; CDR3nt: TGTGCCAGCAGCTTAAAACTGAGTGGCTACACCTTC; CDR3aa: CASSLKLSGYTF
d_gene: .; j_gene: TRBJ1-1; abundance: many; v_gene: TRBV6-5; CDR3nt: TGTGCCAGCAAGGGAGGGTCTCATCCCACTGAAGCTTTCTTT; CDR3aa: CASKGGSHPTEAFF
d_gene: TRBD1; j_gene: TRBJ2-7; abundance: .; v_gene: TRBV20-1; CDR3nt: TGCAGTGCTGGAACGACAGGGAAGGAGAACGAGCAGTACTTC; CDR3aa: CSAGTTGKENEQYF
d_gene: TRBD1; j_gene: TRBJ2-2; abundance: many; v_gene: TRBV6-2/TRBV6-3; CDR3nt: TGTGCCAGCAGTTTATGGACAGGTCCCGCGAACACCGGGGAGCTGTTTTTT; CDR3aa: CASSLWTGPANTGELFF
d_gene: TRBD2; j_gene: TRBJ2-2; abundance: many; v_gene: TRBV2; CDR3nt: TGTGCCAGCAGAGTAGCGGGAGTGTCCACCGGGGAGCTGTTTTTT; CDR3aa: CASRVAGVSTGELFF
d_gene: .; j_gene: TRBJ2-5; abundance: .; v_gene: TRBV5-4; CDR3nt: TGTGCCAGCAGCGCGGCGGGCCCCTCGGGGGAGACCCAGTACTTC; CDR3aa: CASSAAGPSGETQYF
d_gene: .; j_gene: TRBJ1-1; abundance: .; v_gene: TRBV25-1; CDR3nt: TGTGCCAACAGTGCGACCGTGGGGAGGGCTTTCTTT; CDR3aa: CANSATVGRAFF
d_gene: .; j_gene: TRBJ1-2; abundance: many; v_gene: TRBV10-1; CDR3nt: TGCGCCAGCAGTCGTGACAAATATGGCTACACCTTC; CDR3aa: CASSRDKYGYTF
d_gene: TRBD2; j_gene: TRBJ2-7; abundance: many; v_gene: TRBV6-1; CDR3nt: TGTGCCAGCAGTGAAACTAGCGGGGGATCCTACGAGCAGTACTTC; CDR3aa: CASSETSGGSYEQYF
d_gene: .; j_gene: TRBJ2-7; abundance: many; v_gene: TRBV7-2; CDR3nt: TGTGCCAGCAGCTTAGAAGGACCAGGCTCCGAGCAGTACTTC; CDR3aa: CASSLEGPGSEQYF
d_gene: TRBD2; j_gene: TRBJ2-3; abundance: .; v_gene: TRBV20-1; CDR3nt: TGCAGTGCTAGAGTTCCCGTCCTAGCGGGAGCGTCGGATACGCAGTATTTT; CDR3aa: CSARVPVLAGASDTQYF
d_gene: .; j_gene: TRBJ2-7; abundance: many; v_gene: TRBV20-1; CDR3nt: TGCAGTGCCCGAAGTGGCGGAGCCTACGAGCAGTACTTC; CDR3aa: CSARSGGAYEQYF
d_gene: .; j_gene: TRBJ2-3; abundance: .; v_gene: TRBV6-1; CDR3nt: TGTGCCAGCAGTGAATGGGGGGACTCCACAGATACGCAGTATTTT; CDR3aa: CASSEWGDSTDTQYF
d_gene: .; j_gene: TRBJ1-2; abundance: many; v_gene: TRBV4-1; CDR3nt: TGCGCCAGCAGCCAAGGACAGAGGGATAACTATGGCTACACCTTC; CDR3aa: CASSQGQRDNYGYTF
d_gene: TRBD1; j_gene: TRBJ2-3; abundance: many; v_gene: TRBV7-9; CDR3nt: TGTGCCAGCAGCCTCGGACAGGGGGCTGCAGATACGCAGTATTTT; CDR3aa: CASSLGQGAADTQYF
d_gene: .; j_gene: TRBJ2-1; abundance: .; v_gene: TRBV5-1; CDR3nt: TGCGCCAGCAGCTTACAACTAGCTTTCTCCTACAATGAGCAGTTCTTC; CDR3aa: CASSLQLAFSYNEQFF
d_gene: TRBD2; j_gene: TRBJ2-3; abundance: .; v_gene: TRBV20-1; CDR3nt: TGCAGTGCTTCCGGACTAGCGGGTCCCACAGATACGCAGTATTTT; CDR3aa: CSASGLAGPTDTQYF
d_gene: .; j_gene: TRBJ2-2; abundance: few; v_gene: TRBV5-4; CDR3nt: TGTGCCAGCAGCTTGGCTCAGAACACCGGGGAGCTGTTTTTT; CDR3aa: CASSLAQNTGELFF
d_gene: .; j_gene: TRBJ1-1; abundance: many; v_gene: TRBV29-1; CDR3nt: TGCAGCGCGGCAGACAATGAAGCTTTCTTT; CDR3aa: CSAADNEAFF
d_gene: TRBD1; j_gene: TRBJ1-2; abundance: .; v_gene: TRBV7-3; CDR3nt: TGTGCCAGCAGCCCCGGGACAGGGGGGAACTATGGCTACACCTTC; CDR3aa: CASSPGTGGNYGYTF
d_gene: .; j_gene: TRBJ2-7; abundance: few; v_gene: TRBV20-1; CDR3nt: TGCAGTGCTACACAAAATCCGGGACTTTCCTACGAGCAGTACTTC; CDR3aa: CSATQNPGLSYEQYF
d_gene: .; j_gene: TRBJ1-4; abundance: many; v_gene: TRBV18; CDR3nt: TGTGCCAGCTCACCTGCAGGCGATGAAAAACTGTTTTTT; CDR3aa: CASSPAGDEKLFF
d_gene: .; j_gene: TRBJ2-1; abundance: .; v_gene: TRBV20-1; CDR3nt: TGCAGTTCCCGGGGCTTATACAATGAGCAGTTCTTC; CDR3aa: CSSRGLYNEQFF
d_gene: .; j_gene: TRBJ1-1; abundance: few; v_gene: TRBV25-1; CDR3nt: TGTGCCAGCGGGGGGGACCGAAACACTGAAGCTTTCTTT; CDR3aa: CASGGDRNTEAFF
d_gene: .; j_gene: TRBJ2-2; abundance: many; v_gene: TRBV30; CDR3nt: TGTGCCTGGAAGGGGTTTCAGACCGGGGAGCTGTTTTTT; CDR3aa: CAWKGFQTGELFF
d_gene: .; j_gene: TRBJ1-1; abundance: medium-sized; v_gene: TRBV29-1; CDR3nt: TGCAGCGTTCAGGCCAGTTCGGGCACTGAAGCTTTCTTT; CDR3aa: CSVQASSGTEAFF
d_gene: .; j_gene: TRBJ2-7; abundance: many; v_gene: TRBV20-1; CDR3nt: TGCAGTGCTGCTCGGGACCCCAGCTCCTACGAGCAGTACTTC; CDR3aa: CSAARDPSSYEQYF
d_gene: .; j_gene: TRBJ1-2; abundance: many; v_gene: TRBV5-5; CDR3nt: TGTGCCAGCAGCCTAGACAGGCCCCACTATGGCTACACCTTC; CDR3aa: CASSLDRPHYGYTF
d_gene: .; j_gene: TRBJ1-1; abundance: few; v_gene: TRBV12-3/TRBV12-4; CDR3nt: TGTGCCAGCAGTAACTACGCCGCCCGGGACACTGAAGCTTTCTTT; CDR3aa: CASSNYAARDTEAFF
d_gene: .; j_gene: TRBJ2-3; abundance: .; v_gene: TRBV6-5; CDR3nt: TGTGCCAGCAGTTACGGCGGTTCGGCGTCGAATGGGGATACGCAGTATTTT; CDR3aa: CASSYGGSASNGDTQYF
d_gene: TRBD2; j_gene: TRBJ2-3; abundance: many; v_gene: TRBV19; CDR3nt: TGTGCCAGTAGTGCTCTTGGGACTAGCGGCACAGATACGCAGTATTTT; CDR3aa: CASSALGTSGTDTQYF
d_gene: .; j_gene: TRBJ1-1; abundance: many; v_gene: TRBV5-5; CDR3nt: TGTGCCAGCAGCTTGAGTTTCCAGGGCACTGAAGCTTTCTTT; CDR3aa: CASSLSFQGTEAFF
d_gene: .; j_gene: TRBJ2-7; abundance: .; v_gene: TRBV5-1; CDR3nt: TGCGCCAGCAGCTTAGGATTTAGCGTAGCCACCTACGAGCAGTACTTC; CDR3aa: CASSLGFSVATYEQYF
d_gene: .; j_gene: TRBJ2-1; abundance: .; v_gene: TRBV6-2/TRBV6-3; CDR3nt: TGTGCCAGCAGGGATTCGGGTCTCAGTAACCTCAATGAGCAGTTCTTC; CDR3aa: CASRDSGLSNLNEQFF
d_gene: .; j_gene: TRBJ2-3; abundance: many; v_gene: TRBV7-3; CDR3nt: TGTGCCAGCAGCTTAAGGCAGGGGCTCACAGATACGCAGTATTTT; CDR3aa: CASSLRQGLTDTQYF
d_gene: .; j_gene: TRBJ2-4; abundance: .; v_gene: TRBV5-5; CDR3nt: TGTGCCAGCAGCGACTCCGTTCAACAGGGCACCAAAAACATTCAGTACTTC; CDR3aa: CASSDSVQQGTKNIQYF
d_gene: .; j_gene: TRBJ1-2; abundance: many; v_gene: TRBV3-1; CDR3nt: TGTGCCAGCAGCCAAGGTGCAGGGTCTCGCTATGGCTACACCTTC; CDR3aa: CASSQGAGSRYGYTF
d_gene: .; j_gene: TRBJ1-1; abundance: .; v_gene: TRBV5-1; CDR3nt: TGCGCCAGCAGCCCTCAAACTCGGATCACTGAAGCTTTCTTT; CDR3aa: CASSPQTRITEAFF
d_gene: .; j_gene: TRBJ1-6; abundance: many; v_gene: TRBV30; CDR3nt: TGTGCCTGGAGTCGATACGGGGATGGTTCACCCCTCCACTTT; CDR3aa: CAWSRYGDGSPLHF